This TCR beta chain was obtained from a study of Graves' ophthalmopathy and Graves' hyperthyroidism. RNA transcripts served as template for amplifying TCR beta CDR3 sequences. First-round RT-PCR relied on HTBI primers, and a second-round multiplex PCR came next. TCRdb reanalysed the multiplex PCR reads using MiXCR and keeps one entry per CDR3 protein. The sample contains 200,000 to 300,000 distinct CDR3 sequences, about 46% of which appear only once. Every ophthalmopathy donor presented moderate-to-severe activity, CAS ≥3, NOSPECS ≥4 and duration under 3 months. This clonotype was seen more than once but under ten times. The germline V gene encodes CDR1 SGHTA and CDR2 FQGNSA. The junction had 3 bases not matched to a gene; V was cut back by 4 bases and J by 4 bases. The CDR3 covers 15 residues.

This TCR was recovered from an adult man with Graves' ophthalmopathy. The sequencing sample was made of peripheral blood. The chain is built from TRBV7-2 and TRBJ2-5; 13 bases line up with TRBD2. CDR3: CASSSLAGGRETQYF. DNA of the CDR3: TGTGCCAGCAGCTCACTAGCGGGAGGGCGAGAGACCCAGTACTTC.